The 25 T cell receptor beta chains listed next were all sequenced from one sample in a study of T cells in Graves' hyperthyroidism and ophthalmopathy. RNA transcripts gave rise to amplified TCR beta CDR3 regions. When the TCR CDR3 underwent first-round RT-PCR, the HTBI primer set was used. Each CDR3 protein gets one entry after TCRdb re-called the multiplex PCR reads with MiXCR. The repertoire has 130,000 or so distinct CDR3 sequences, 22% of them found once; the top ten carry 65% to 80%. What was sequenced was blood. The receptors originated from a woman in her fifties or sixties with Graves' hyperthyroidism that later progressed to Graves' ophthalmopathy.

The genes are TRBV6-1 and TRBJ2-1, with TRBD2 matching 11 bases. In germline, CDR1 is MNHNS, CDR2 SASEGT. CDR3 length equals 16 residues. Trimming cost V 8 bases and J 6 bases; bases outside gene matches: 12. CDR3 residues: CASRPTTSGSLNEQFF. The CDR3 nucleotides read TGTGCCAGCCGCCCGACCACTAGCGGGAGTCTCAATGAGCAGTTCTTC.

This clonotype was recorded many times. The rearrangement links TRBV5-1 to TRBJ2-3, with D possibly TRBD1 on 6 matching bases. V was trimmed by 0 bases and J by 6 bases, leaving 8 bases between them. Germline V gives CDR1 SGHRS, CDR2 YFSETQ. The length of the CDR3 is 13 residues. CDR3 sequence (DNA): TGCGCCAGCAGCTTGGCAGGGGCTGATACGCAGTATTTT. It yields the protein CASSLAGADTQYF.

This chain uses TRBV7-8 with TRBJ2-6, with 12 bases aligning to TRBD2. Germline V gene sequence: CDR1 SGHVS, CDR2 FQNEAQ. Trimming removed 5 bases from V and 0 bases from J; junction bases left unmatched: 5. CDR3 length equals 18 residues. CDR3 residues: CASSRTSGILSGANVLTF. In nucleotides, the CDR3 is TGTGCCAGCAGCAGGACTAGCGGGATCCTCTCTGGGGCCAACGTCCTGACTTTC.

This clonotype was seen at least ten times. The CDR3 region has the DNA TGTGCCAGCAGTTTAGGGGCAGGGGTTGTCAATGAGCAGTTCTTC. Translated, it gives CASSLGAGVVNEQFF. J is TRBJ2-1 and V is TRBV12-3 or TRBV12-4, with D perhaps matching TRBD1 (6 bases). CDR3 length: 15 residues. V was clipped by 1 base and J by 6 bases, with 13 bases between them.

The V and J genes are TRBV20-1 and TRBJ1-4; D is perhaps TRBD1 (5 bases). This CDR3 spans 13 amino acids. CDR1 is DFQATT and CDR2 is SNEGSKA in the germline V gene (reference sequence). V shed 5 bases and J shed 8 bases, with 15 bases lying between them. CDR3 loop: CSARDGSIEKLFF. The CDR3 region has the DNA TGCAGTGCTCGGGACGGCAGCATCGAAAAACTGTTTTTT.

The gene calls are TRBV18 and TRBJ1-1; D unresolved. Trimming shortened V by 3 bases and J by 1 base, and 9 bases separated the two germline ends. The CDR3 runs 14 residues. Per germline, CDR1 KGHSH and CDR2 LQKENI. CDR3: CASSPVDGNTEAFF. CDR3 in DNA: TGTGCCAGCTCACCGGTGGACGGGAACACTGAAGCTTTCTTT.

V and J are TRBV20-1 and TRBJ1-4; 7 bases agree with TRBD1. This CDR3 is built from 19 residues. With V trimmed by 2 bases and J by 0 bases, 15 bases remained unmatched. From germline, CDR1 is DFQATT and CDR2 SNEGSKA (reference sequence). This CDR3 is CSARLLVTGRGATNEKLFF. The CDR3 DNA reads as TGCAGTGCTAGACTTCTAGTGACAGGGAGGGGTGCAACTAATGAAAAACTGTTTTTT.

This clonotype was seen repeatedly, ten times or more. J is TRBJ2-4 and V is TRBV6-1; no firm D call. Germline V gene data show CDR1 as MNHNS and CDR2 as SASEGT. V shed 4 bases and J shed 7 bases, with 11 bases lying between them. CDR3 length equals 13 residues. Here the CDR3 DNA reads TGTGCCAGCAGTGGTACACCTGCCAACATTCAGTACTTC. Its protein is CASSGTPANIQYF.

This clonotype was recorded at least ten times. The chain recombines TRBV6-1 with TRBJ2-7; 7 bases agree with TRBD1. Germline lookup yields CDR1 MNHNS and CDR2 SASEGT. With V trimmed by 3 bases and J by 3 bases, 5 bases remained unmatched. This CDR3 spans 14 amino acids. CDR3 bases: TGTGCCAGCAGTGACGGGGCAGGGGGCTACGAGCAGTACTTC. Its protein product is CASSDGAGGYEQYF.

This clonotype was observed a few times. The chain carries TRBV24-1 and TRBJ2-1; D not resolved. V lost 5 bases and J 0 bases, leaving 1 base between the germline ends. In germline, CDR1 is KGHDR, CDR2 SFDVKD. There are 12 residues in the CDR3. This CDR3 is CATSVSYNEQFF. CDR3 sequence (DNA): TGTGCCACCAGTGTCTCCTACAATGAGCAGTTCTTC.

This clonotype appeared many times. This chain connects TRBV7-2 to TRBJ1-2; D uncertain. The V end was cut by 5 bases, the J end by 8 bases, with 15 bases between. The CDR3 contains 13 residues. The V gene's germline CDR1 is SGHTA and CDR2 FQGNSA. This chain's CDR3 is CASSPRQGGGYTF. The CDR3 DNA reads TGTGCCAGCAGCCCCCGACAAGGAGGGGGCTACACCTTC.

The chain employs TRBV28 and TRBJ1-2, with 9 bases identical to TRBD1. This CDR3 has 14 amino acids. With 2 bases clipped from V and 4 bases from J, the junction kept 2 bases outside the gene matches. The germline gives CDR1 MDHEN, CDR2 SYDVKM. The CDR3 bases are TGTGCCAGCAGTTTACCGGGACAGGGCTATGGCTACACCTTC. It codes for CASSLPGQGYGYTF.

There are a few counts of this clonotype. This chain uses TRBV20-1 with TRBJ2-3; 12 positions match TRBD2. In germline, CDR1 is DFQATT, CDR2 SNEGSKA (reference sequence). Unmatched junction bases numbered 4, after V lost 4 bases and J lost 2 bases. The CDR3 is 15 amino acids. CDR3 bases: TGCAGTGCTACTGGACTAGCGGGGTACACAGATACGCAGTATTTT. Translating gives CSATGLAGYTDTQYF.

This chain connects TRBV2 to TRBJ1-5; 7 bases match TRBD1. The CDR3 runs to 15 residues. The trim removed 4 bases at V and 4 bases at J, leaving 7 bases unmatched. Per germline, CDR1 SNHLY and CDR2 FYNNEI. In nucleotides, the CDR3 is TGTGCCAGCAGTGGACAGGGAACCACTAATCAGCCCCAGCATTTT. It specifies CASSGQGTTNQPQHF.

This clonotype showed up many times. V gene TRBV11-2 combines with J gene TRBJ2-1; no clear D. CDR1 is SGHAT and CDR2 is FQNNGV in the germline V gene. This CDR3 contains 15 residues. V gave up 1 base and J gave up 0 bases, with 7 bases separating them. CDR3 nucleotides: TGTGCCAGCAGCTTAGGGATGGGCTCCTACAATGAGCAGTTCTTC. This translates into CASSLGMGSYNEQFF.

The chain is built from TRBV7-9 and TRBJ2-7; D ambiguous. Germline loops: CDR1 SEHNR, CDR2 FQNEAQ (reference sequence). The CDR3 has 14 amino acids. Trimming stripped 0 bases from V and 1 base from J, with 7 bases between. The CDR3 reads CASSLASGSYEQYF. The CDR3, as DNA: TGTGCCAGCAGCTTAGCGTCAGGTTCCTACGAGCAGTACTTC. The entire variable domain, with the rest obtained from reference TRBV7-9 and TRBJ2-7, is as follows: DTGVSQNPRHKITKRGQNVTFRCDPISEHNRLYWYRQTLGQGPEFLTYFQNEAQLEKSRLLSDRFSAERPKGSFSTLEIQRTEQGDSAMYLCASSLASGSYEQYFGPGTRLTVT.

This clonotype has ten or more counts. The chain is built from TRBV11-1 and TRBJ2-5; D might be TRBD1 or TRBD2, each matching 6 bases. This CDR3 spans 14 amino acids. Deletions cut 5 bases from V and 9 bases from J, with 19 bases between. Germline values: CDR1 SGHAT, CDR2 FQDESV (reference sequence). The CDR3 loop is CASSGSQRRGAQYF. The CDR3 DNA is TGTGCCAGCAGCGGATCGCAAAGAAGGGGGGCCCAGTACTTC.

This clonotype came up many times. This sequence joins TRBV12-3 or TRBV12-4 and TRBJ2-2; 7 bases align to TRBD1. The CDR3 totals 14 residues. The ends lost 5 bases at V and 7 bases at J; junction bases unmatched: 7. CDR3 protein: CASSLQGMDGELFF. The CDR3 DNA is TGTGCCAGCAGTCTACAGGGGATGGACGGGGAGCTGTTTTTT.

This clonotype was observed many times. The chain combines TRBV7-9 with TRBJ2-7, with D maybe TRBD2 (6 bases). CDR3 size: 15 residues. The V gene's germline CDR1 is SEHNR and CDR2 FQNEAQ (reference sequence). Between the trimmed V and J ends, which lost 1 base and 3 bases, there was a span of 13 bases. CDR3 loop: CASSLVSPGSYEQYF. The CDR3 DNA sequence: TGTGCCAGCAGCTTAGTGTCCCCCGGGAGCTACGAGCAGTACTTC.

In this sample, this clonotype turned up many times. This chain joins TRBV5-5 and TRBJ1-5; possibly TRBD1 for D (6 bases). Germline lookup yields CDR1 SGHKS and CDR2 YYEKEE (reference sequence). V dropped 3 bases and J dropped 4 bases, with 17 bases sitting between them. The CDR3 runs to 16 residues. The CDR3 reads CASSSGGTGLNQPQHF. The CDR3 DNA reads TGTGCCAGCAGCTCAGGCGGAACAGGGCTTAATCAGCCCCAGCATTTT.

This clonotype was recorded many times. The chain has TRBV28 and TRBJ1-5; D may be TRBD1 (6 bases). The CDR3 loop spans 13 amino acids. Trimming removed 4 bases from V and 6 bases from J, with 10 bases in between. In germline, CDR1 is MDHEN, CDR2 SYDVKM. In DNA form, the CDR3 reads TGTGCCAGCAGTTCTTTGGACAGTCAGCCCCAGCATTTT. It translates to CASSSLDSQPQHF.

This clonotype was counted a few times. The V call is TRBV6-1, the J call TRBJ1-6, with TRBD1 matching 8 bases. V lost 6 bases and J lost 8; bases outside the gene matches: 9. The germline CDR1 and CDR2 sequences are MNHNS and SASEGT. The CDR3 extends over 15 amino acids. The CDR3 reads CASRRNQGADSPLHF. The DNA for the CDR3 is TGTGCCAGCAGAAGGAACCAGGGGGCTGATTCACCCCTCCACTTT.

The chain's CDR3 is CASSSTGTGNYEQYF. In DNA, the CDR3 is TGTGCCAGCAGTTCAACCGGGACAGGGAACTACGAGCAGTACTTC. J is TRBJ2-7 and V is TRBV27; TRBD1 matches at 9 bases. The CDR3 contains 15 residues. Trimming cost V 4 bases and J 3 bases; bases outside gene matches: 7. Germline lookup yields CDR1 MNHEY and CDR2 SMNVEV (reference sequence).

This clonotype was seen repeatedly, ten times or more. V is TRBV5-1 and J is TRBJ2-1; 14 bases line up with TRBD2. Germline trimming cut 4 bases from V and 7 bases from J; bases unmatched to any gene: 25. CDR1 and CDR2 from the germline V gene are SGHRS and YFSETQ. The CDR3 totals 22 residues. The CDR3 protein is CASSPLPHAWDRLAGGGNEQFF. CDR3 nucleotides: TGCGCCAGCAGCCCGCTTCCCCACGCATGGGACAGACTAGCGGGAGGGGGTAATGAGCAGTTCTTC.

The rearrangement uses TRBV5-1 and TRBJ2-3; D is ambiguous. Germline V gene sequence: CDR1 SGHRS, CDR2 YFSETQ. This CDR3 has 17 amino acids. The V end lost 4 bases, the J end lost 0 bases, and 18 bases lay between the germline ends. The CDR3 DNA reads as TGCGCCAGCAGCAGAGGTACGGAGAGGCGGAGCACAGATACGCAGTATTTT. The encoded protein is CASSRGTERRSTDTQYF.